These T cell receptor beta chains were read from a single sample in a study of tumor-infiltrating lymphocytes in localized non-small cell lung cancer. Here immunoSEQ multiplex PCR was the method, and the copy in TCRdb shows in-frame clones only, minus some. This sample has about 13,000 clones; around 79% occur once, and the top ten carry around an eighth. Sequenced sample: lung tumor tissue. These receptors were taken from a human donor with non-small cell lung cancer. CDR3s include the opening cysteine and the closing phenylalanine or tryptophan. D genes are given only for firm matches. Expanded clones are given a class, and other clones once, few, many or no size at all.

CDR3aa,CDR3nt,abundance,d_gene,j_gene,v_gene
CASSLRRTSGMLNEQFF,TGTGCCAGCAGCCTGAGAAGAACTAGCGGGATGCTCAATGAGCAGTTCTTC,-,TRBD2,TRBJ2-1,TRBV14
CASSQDFSQGGYTF,TGCGCCAGCAGCCAAGACTTCTCCCAGGGGGGCTACACCTTC,-,-,TRBJ1-2,TRBV4-3
CSVGDNSPLHF,TGCAGCGTTGGGGATAATTCACCCCTCCACTTT,-,-,TRBJ1-6,TRBV29-1
CASSQGGDTQYF,TGTGCCAGCAGCCAAGGGGGAGATACGCAGTATTTT,few,-,TRBJ2-3,TRBV4-2
CASSLDRGTLENTEAFF,TGTGCCAGCAGCTTAGATAGGGGCACACTCGAGAACACTGAAGCTTTCTTT,-,-,TRBJ1-1,TRBV7-9
CASSLEALSNEQFF,TGCGCCAGCAGCTTGGAAGCCCTGAGCAATGAGCAGTTCTTC,-,-,TRBJ2-1,TRBV4-3
CASTGRGRHSNYGYTF,TGTGCCAGCACTGGGAGGGGCAGGCACTCTAACTATGGCTACACCTTC,-,-,TRBJ1-2,TRBV5-8
CASSAQSGDTQYF,TGTGCCAGCAGCGCGCAAAGTGGAGATACGCAGTATTTT,-,-,TRBJ2-3,TRBV7-2
CASSSPLREPSEETQYF,TGTGCCAGCTCTTCTCCCCTACGCGAGCCTAGTGAAGAGACCCAGTACTTC,-,-,TRBJ2-5,TRBV9
CASSPRDRGFSSSYEQYF,TGTGCCAGCAGTCCCCGGGACAGGGGGTTTTCCAGCTCCTACGAGCAGTACTTC,-,TRBD1,TRBJ2-7,TRBV5-6
CASSLTGLAGSPLHF,TGTGCCAGCAGTTTAACAGGTCTCGCGGGGTCACCCCTCCACTTT,few,-,TRBJ1-6,TRBV27
CSVEGQGATGEQFF,TGCAGCGTTGAAGGGCAGGGGGCGACAGGTGAGCAGTTCTTC,-,TRBD1,TRBJ2-1,TRBV29-1
CASSETDGGTDTQYF,TGTGCCAGCAGCGAAACCGACGGGGGCACAGATACGCAGTATTTT,-,-,TRBJ2-3,TRBV9
CASSSRGFTDTQYF,TGTGCCAGCAGCTCCCGAGGGTTCACAGATACGCAGTATTTT,-,-,TRBJ2-3,TRBV7-2
CASSLERQGSYEQYF,TGTGCCAGCAGCTTAGAACGACAGGGTAGCTACGAGCAGTACTTC,-,TRBD1,TRBJ2-7,TRBV11-2
CASSLGEISSYEQYF,TGCGCCAGCAGCTTGGGTGAGATAAGCTCCTACGAGCAGTACTTC,-,-,TRBJ2-7,TRBV5-1
CATSRYSNQPQHF,TGTGCCACCAGCAGATATAGCAATCAGCCCCAGCATTTT,-,-,TRBJ1-5,TRBV15
CASSFKTGRGSGPYEQYF,TGTGCCAGCAGCTTCAAGACGGGAAGGGGTAGCGGGCCCTACGAGCAGTACTTC,-,TRBD2,TRBJ2-7,TRBV11-2
CAIRAGTGELFF,TGTGCCATCAGAGCAGGAACCGGGGAGCTGTTTTTT,large,-,TRBJ2-2,TRBV10-3
CASSRRPGTTDTQYF,TGTGCCAGCTCACGTCGGCCGGGGACCACAGATACGCAGTATTTT,-,-,TRBJ2-3,TRBV18
CASSEATHEQFF,TGTGCCAGCAGTGAAGCGACCCATGAGCAGTTCTTC,-,-,TRBJ2-1,TRBV6-1
CASSAGLANEQFF,TGTGCCAGCAGCGCCGGACTAGCGAATGAGCAGTTCTTC,-,TRBD2,TRBJ2-1,TRBV11-3
CSVRGSGANVLTF,TGCAGCGTTCGAGGGTCTGGGGCCAACGTCCTGACTTTC,few,-,TRBJ2-6,TRBV29-1
CASSLAAGGSYEQYF,TGTGCCAGCAGCTTGGCGGCGGGGGGCTCCTACGAGCAGTACTTC,-,TRBD2,TRBJ2-7,TRBV5-5
CASSQDKAPSYEQYF,TGCGCCAGCAGCCAAGATAAAGCACCTTCCTACGAGCAGTACTTC,once,-,TRBJ2-7,TRBV4-3
CASSPLDRNTEAFF,TGTGCCAGTAGCCCGTTAGATCGGAACACTGAAGCTTTCTTT,-,-,TRBJ1-1,TRBV19
CASSLRLANYNEQFF,TGTGCCAGCAGCCTGAGACTAGCGAACTATAATGAGCAGTTCTTC,-,TRBD2,TRBJ2-1,TRBV7-8
CAWRGGVNQPQHF,TGTGCCTGGAGAGGTGGGGTCAATCAGCCCCAGCATTTT,few,-,TRBJ1-5,TRBV30
CASTVTGLAENTGELFF,TGTGCCAGTACCGTCACCGGACTAGCGGAGAACACCGGGGAGCTGTTTTTT,-,TRBD2,TRBJ2-2,TRBV19
CASSLLGSNQPQHF,TGTGCCAGCAGTTTATTGGGTAGCAATCAGCCCCAGCATTTT,-,-,TRBJ1-5,TRBV27
CASSGWGGKNDNEQFF,TGTGCCAGTAGTGGGTGGGGAGGGAAAAATGACAATGAGCAGTTCTTC,-,TRBD2,TRBJ2-1,TRBV19
CASSVDERVNTEAFF,TGTGCCAGCAGCGTAGACGAACGTGTGAACACTGAAGCTTTCTTT,once,-,TRBJ1-1,TRBV9
CASRTGGSYNEQFF,TGTGCCAGCAGAACGGGGGGATCCTACAATGAGCAGTTCTTC,-,TRBD2,TRBJ2-1,TRBV27
CAISQTGGLYEQYF,TGTGCCATCTCTCAGACAGGGGGGTTGTACGAGCAGTACTTC,-,TRBD1,TRBJ2-7,TRBV7-9
CASRPGQAGNDYGYTF,TGTGCCAGCAGGCCGGGACAGGCAGGTAACGACTATGGCTACACCTTC,-,TRBD1,TRBJ1-2,TRBV27
CSARGGTEAFF,TGCAGTGCTAGAGGGGGCACTGAAGCTTTCTTT,-,-,TRBJ1-1,TRBV20-1
CASSQGNQPQHF,TGTGCCAGCAGCCAGGGAAATCAGCCCCAGCATTTT,few,-,TRBJ1-5,TRBV6-6
CATSSQVGSSGNTIYF,TGTGCCACCAGCAGCCAAGTGGGGAGCTCTGGAAACACCATATATTTT,-,-,TRBJ1-3,TRBV15
CASSPAGITYEQYF,TGTGCCAGTAGTCCTGCGGGGATCACCTACGAGCAGTACTTC,-,-,TRBJ2-7,TRBV19
CAWSVTTGPGELFF,TGTGCCTGGAGTGTAACTACGGGACCCGGGGAGCTGTTTTTT,-,-,TRBJ2-2,TRBV30
CAISGGRGQPNTGELFF,TGTGCCATCAGTGGGGGGCGGGGGCAACCGAACACCGGGGAGCTGTTTTTT,-,-,TRBJ2-2,TRBV10-3
CASSLKPTGANVLTF,TGTGCCAGCAGCTTAAAGCCGACTGGGGCCAACGTCCTGACTTTC,-,-,TRBJ2-6,TRBV7-2
CASSGGLSSFSEGRNQPQHF,TGCGCCAGCAGTGGGGGACTGTCGTCCTTTTCTGAGGGGAGAAATCAGCCCCAGCATTTT,-,-,TRBJ1-5,TRBV10-1
CASSLRIGTAVINTEAFF,TGTGCCAGCAGCCTCCGTATAGGGACCGCCGTAATAAACACTGAAGCTTTCTTT,-,-,TRBJ1-1,TRBV7-2
CASSPSGQLNQPQHF,TGTGCCAGCTCTCCGTCGGGACAGCTTAATCAGCCCCAGCATTTT,-,TRBD1,TRBJ1-5,TRBV18
CASSQLLGSGKLFF,TGCGCCAGCAGCCAACTTCTCGGATCGGGGAAACTGTTTTTT,-,-,TRBJ1-4,TRBV4-3
CASSLVPGDAQGYTF,TGTGCCAGCAGCTTGGTCCCAGGGGACGCGCAAGGCTACACCTTC,-,-,TRBJ1-2,TRBV5-6
CASSLSVTTNEKLFF,TGTGCCAGCAGCCTGTCGGTGACAACTAATGAAAAACTGTTTTTT,-,-,TRBJ1-4,TRBV9
CASSLGARSNEKLFF,TGTGCCAGCAGCTTGGGGGCTCGGAGCAATGAAAAACTGTTTTTT,-,-,TRBJ1-4,TRBV5-6
CASSPPMAGKGGNTIYF,TGTGCCAGCTCACCCCCCATGGCGGGAAAGGGCGGAAACACCATATATTTT,-,-,TRBJ1-3,TRBV18
CASSYRGVNTEAFF,TGTGCCAGTAGTTACAGGGGAGTGAACACTGAAGCTTTCTTT,-,TRBD1,TRBJ1-1,TRBV19
CASSIDLASGAYNEQFF,TGTGCCAGTAGTATAGATTTGGCTAGCGGAGCCTACAATGAGCAGTTCTTC,-,TRBD2,TRBJ2-1,TRBV19
CASSFDRTAVTYGYTF,TGCGCCAGCAGTTTCGATAGGACGGCTGTCACCTATGGCTACACCTTC,-,-,TRBJ1-2,TRBV4-1
CASSYGLAGQETQYF,TGTGCCAGCAGTTACGGTCTTGCAGGGCAAGAGACCCAGTACTTC,-,-,TRBJ2-5,TRBV6-5
CASSLDGGRGKLFF,TGTGCCAGCAGCTTGGATGGGGGCCGGGGGAAACTGTTTTTT,once,-,TRBJ1-4,TRBV5-4
CASSPGPGRGYTF,TGTGCCAGCAGCCCGGGCCCGGGAAGGGGCTACACCTTC,few,-,TRBJ1-2,TRBV2
CASSRNSYEQYF,TGTGCCAGCAGTCGGAACTCCTACGAGCAGTACTTC,-,-,TRBJ2-7,TRBV7-2
CASSLGTSGIYEQYF,TGTGCCAGCAGCCTAGGGACTAGCGGAATCTACGAGCAGTACTTC,few,TRBD2,TRBJ2-7,TRBV5-5
CASSQDGGARLRKLFF,TGCGCCAGCAGCCAAGACGGGGGGGCGAGGTTGCGGAAACTGTTTTTT,-,-,TRBJ1-4,TRBV4-3